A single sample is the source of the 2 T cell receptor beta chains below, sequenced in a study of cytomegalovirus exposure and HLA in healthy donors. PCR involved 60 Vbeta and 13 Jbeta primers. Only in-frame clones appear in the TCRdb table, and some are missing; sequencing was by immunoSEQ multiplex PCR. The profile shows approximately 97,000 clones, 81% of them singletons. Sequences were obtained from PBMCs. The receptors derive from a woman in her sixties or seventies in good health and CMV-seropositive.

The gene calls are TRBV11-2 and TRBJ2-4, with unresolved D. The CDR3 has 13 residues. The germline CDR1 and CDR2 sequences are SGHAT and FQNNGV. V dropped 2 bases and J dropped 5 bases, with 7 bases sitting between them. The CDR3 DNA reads TGTGCCAGCAGCTTAAACATGGAAAACATTCAGTACTTC. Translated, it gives CASSLNMENIQYF.

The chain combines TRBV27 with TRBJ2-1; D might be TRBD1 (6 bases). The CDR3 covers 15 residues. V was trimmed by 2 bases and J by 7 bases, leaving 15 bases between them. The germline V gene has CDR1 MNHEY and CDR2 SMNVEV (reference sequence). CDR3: CASSLGAGASNEQFF. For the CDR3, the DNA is TGTGCCAGCAGTTTAGGGGCAGGGGCTAGTAATGAGCAGTTCTTC.